A selection of T cell receptor beta chains follows, all from one sample in a study of OX40 agonist ivuxolimab in advanced cancers. Repertoires were generated with immunoSEQ multiplex PCR, while TCRdb's copy carries only in-frame clones and drops some. The data show roughly 47,000 clones, roughly 90% seen once. Sample: CD4+ or CD8+ T cells sorted from blood, taken in a trial of the OX40 agonist ivuxolimab. The receptors were gathered from an adult with an advanced solid tumor such as melanoma, head and neck, liver or kidney cancer. Both conserved end residues are trimmed from each CDR3. The D gene is left open where the match is weak. The size entry is marked missing in some rows and otherwise reads once, few, many or a size class.

-,-,TRBV4-3,-,ASSLGREPDYEQY
TRBD1,TRBJ1-2,TRBV30,-,AWSVTPGQKDGYT
TRBD2,TRBJ2-3,TRBV7-6,-,ASSPGRTDTQY
-,TRBJ2-4,TRBV6-1,-,ASSEVGFAKNIQY
TRBD1,TRBJ1-3,TRBV18,-,ASSPPRTGVGNTIY
TRBD1,TRBJ1-6,TRBV13,-,ASSDRDNSPLH
-,TRBJ2-1,TRBV6-1,once,ASSALLGPISYNEQF
TRBD1,TRBJ2-7,TRBV6-5,once,ASGTDSYEQY
-,TRBJ1-2,TRBV19,-,ASSLHYRIDLLGYT
-,TRBJ1-2,TRBV30,-,AWSSGNYGYT
-,TRBJ1-1,TRBV4-2,-,ASSQGRLEAF
-,TRBJ1-1,TRBV9,-,ASSEGGFTEAF
-,TRBJ2-7,TRBV9,once,ASSVDPRGPYEQY
-,TRBJ1-2,TRBV7-9,-,ASSLPGDYGYT
-,TRBJ2-7,TRBV5-4,-,ASSLGRVDEQY
-,TRBJ2-7,TRBV9,-,ASSVAAGDIYEQY
-,TRBJ2-7,TRBV4-3,-,ASSQDRRTGEQY
-,TRBJ1-1,TRBV19,-,ASSKGGPPEAF
TRBD2,TRBJ2-7,TRBV19,-,ASSIEGLATEQY
-,TRBJ2-7,TRBV30,-,AWSVLGNEQY
TRBD2,TRBJ2-7,TRBV7-2,-,ASSPAGLAAYEQY
-,TRBJ2-5,TRBV6-5,-,ASSFGETQY
-,TRBJ2-1,TRBV7-2,-,ASSPPFGKSYNEQF
-,TRBJ2-1,TRBV4-2,few,ASSFLSASSSYNEQF
-,TRBJ1-3,TRBV15,-,ATSRPPGQSGNTIY
-,TRBJ2-1,TRBV5-1,-,ASSRSGEQF
-,TRBJ1-1,TRBV7-7,-,ASSREGATEAF
-,TRBJ2-1,TRBV20-1,-,SASGSDEQF
-,TRBJ2-1,TRBV7-3,-,ASSQPGDEQF
-,TRBJ2-7,TRBV27,-,ASSYLSDRGVGIEQY
-,TRBJ1-5,TRBV21-1,-,ASSKIMAAPGPQH
-,TRBJ1-6,TRBV11-2,-,ASRQSGDSPLH
-,TRBJ2-7,TRBV11-2,-,ASSLDLGTTYEQY
-,TRBJ1-1,TRBV4-3,-,ASSQDLWTRQNTEAF
TRBD2,TRBJ2-3,TRBV7-2,-,ASSFVRGFTDTQY
TRBD2,TRBJ2-7,TRBV27,-,ASSFLTSGGSYEQY
-,TRBJ2-5,TRBV11-2,-,ASSLEVSRETQY
-,TRBJ1-2,TRBV27,-,ASSFRVPQLNYGYT
TRBD2,TRBJ2-3,TRBV15,-,ATSRSGLAGGYSTDTQY
-,TRBJ2-1,TRBV7-7,-,ASSPVGSSYNEQF
-,TRBJ1-6,TRBV9,-,ASSEGGRSSYNSPLH
-,TRBJ2-7,TRBV7-2,-,ASSRLGPHEQY
-,TRBJ1-2,TRBV5-4,-,ASSLKGPDGYT
-,TRBJ2-1,TRBV7-7,-,ASSRGRGSYNEQF
-,TRBJ1-1,TRBV7-6,-,ASSLAINTEAF
TRBD1,TRBJ1-5,TRBV7-9,-,ASSTDRGGTQPQH